The 32 T cell receptor beta chains listed next were all sequenced from one sample in a study of blood T cell repertoires in COVID-19 (dated by TCRdb to the early 2020s). Receptor amplification or capture employed the immunoSEQ multiplex PCR assay. The source is immuneACCESS, and TCRdb retained only in-frame sequences with V and J called. Part of the clones is not carried over; for the studies checked, unresolved V genes explain less than half of this, and the remainder is unexplained. This sample comprises about 140,000 clones, 75% to 90% of them detected only once. Approximately 10% of the sample is taken by the ten largest. The source material was peripheral blood. These receptors originate from a woman older than 75 with acute or convalescent COVID-19.

The V call is TRBV6-5, the J call TRBJ1-1; 7 nucleotides align to TRBD1. This CDR3 is built from 14 residues. CDR1 MNHEY and CDR2 SVGAGI come from the germline V gene. V gave up 7 bases and J gave up 1 base; unmatched junction bases: 6. The CDR3 DNA sequence: TGTGCCAGCACAAAGCCAGGGGGGAACACTGAAGCTTTCTTT. Amino acid sequence: CASTKPGGNTEAFF.

On this clone itself: Sequence at one end of the junction differs from germline and may be a read error. The rearrangement joins TRBV9 to TRBJ1-1; D might be TRBD1 (5 bases). CDR1 and CDR2 (germline): SGDLS, YYNGEE. The CDR3 sequence is 13 residues long. The CDR3 nucleotides are TGTGCCAGCAGCGTAGATATGGACACCGAAGCTTTCTTT. Encoded protein: CASSVDMDTEAFF.

This clone was counted once. This chain links TRBV3-1 (or the pseudogene TRBV3-2) with TRBJ1-2; D remains unclear. The germline V and J ends were trimmed by 4 bases and 3 bases, with 9 bases remaining between them. CDR1 LGHDT and CDR2 YNNKEL come from the germline V gene (reference sequence). This CDR3 has 13 amino acids. CDR3 sequence: CASSRWRDYGYTF. CDR3 DNA sequence: TGTGCCAGCAGCCGATGGAGAGACTATGGCTACACCTTC.

CDR3 bases: TGTGCCAGTAGTCCCCGGACAAGCACAGATACGCAGTATTTT. This encodes CASSPRTSTDTQYF. The chain is built from TRBV19 and TRBJ2-3; tentative D call: TRBD1 (5 bases). Germline assignment: CDR1 LNHDA and CDR2 SQIVND (reference sequence). Trimming left V 5 bases short and J 0 bases short, with 9 bases between. This CDR3 has 14 residues.

The rearrangement links TRBV12-3 or TRBV12-4 to TRBJ1-3; D uncertain. The CDR3 runs to 13 residues. Trimming shortened V by 3 bases and J by 4 bases, and 7 bases separated the two germline ends. In nucleotides, the CDR3 is TGTGCCAGCAGTTTTGGCGGGGGAAACACCATATATTTT. This sequence encodes CASSFGGGNTIYF.

The chain combines TRBV5-1 with TRBJ2-7; maybe TRBD2 (6 bases). The germline V gene encodes CDR1 SGHRS and CDR2 YFSETQ. The CDR3 has 13 amino acids. The V end lost 4 bases, the J end lost 7 bases, and 15 bases lay between the germline ends. The CDR3 loop reads CASSVGTLGEQYF. In DNA form, the CDR3 reads TGCGCCAGCAGCGTCGGGACTCTAGGGGAGCAGTACTTC. Combining the CDR3 with reference TRBV5-1 and TRBJ2-7 gives the whole variable domain KAGVTQTPRYLIKTRGQQVTLSCSPISGHRSVSWYQQTPGQGLQFLFEYFSETQRNKGNFPGRFSGRQFSNSRSEMNVSTLELGDSALYLCASSVGTLGEQYFGPGTRLTVT.

The chain uses TRBV7-9 and TRBJ2-1; 11 bases are a match to TRBD2. CDR3 length equals 18 residues. Germline V gene data show CDR1 as SEHNR and CDR2 as FQNEAQ (reference sequence). Trimming at V came to 1 base and at J to 3 bases, leaving 8 bases not matched to a gene. This CDR3 reads CASSLGLAGGLNYNEQFF. In DNA form, the CDR3 reads TGTGCCAGCAGCTTAGGCCTAGCGGGGGGACTAAACTACAATGAGCAGTTCTTC.

The chain joins TRBV10-3 to TRBJ1-3, with D possibly being TRBD1 (5 bases). V lost 6 bases to trimming and J lost 4 bases, with 16 bases between them. The CDR3 length is 15 residues. Germline V gene data show CDR1 as ENHRY and CDR2 as SYGVKD. CDR3 nucleotide sequence: TGTGCCATCAGCGCCCAGGGAACCGGGGGAAACACCATATATTTT. Its translation is CAISAQGTGGNTIYF.

The chain joins TRBV3-1 (or the pseudogene TRBV3-2) to TRBJ1-6; 10 bases are a match to TRBD1. The CDR3 sequence is 16 residues long. The germline CDR1 and CDR2 sequences are LGHDT and YNNKEL (reference sequence). V shed 4 bases and J 9 bases; nucleotides not matched to a gene: 9. The CDR3 spells CASSPQTGGSRSPLHF. CDR3 nucleotides: TGTGCCAGCAGCCCACAGACAGGGGGCTCTCGTTCACCCCTCCACTTT.

The chain has TRBV5-1 and TRBJ1-2; D not resolved. Deletions cut 0 bases from V and 5 bases from J, with 11 bases between. The CDR3 loop spans 14 amino acids. Germline CDR1 is SGHRS and CDR2 is YFSETQ. In nucleotides, the CDR3 is TGCGCCAGCAGCTTGGTACCGGGGAATTATGGCTACACCTTC. Translating it yields CASSLVPGNYGYTF.

The chain couples TRBV27 to TRBJ1-1; D uncertain. V was pared by 1 base and J by 4 bases, with 7 bases between. Germline V gives CDR1 MNHEY, CDR2 SMNVEV (reference sequence). The CDR3 contains 13 residues. CDR3 nucleotide sequence: TGTGCCAGCAGTTTATTAACAGCCACTGAAGCTTTCTTT. Its translation is CASSLLTATEAFF.

The genes are TRBV19 and TRBJ2-7; possible D gene TRBD1, 6 bases. CDR1 and CDR2 (germline): LNHDA, SQIVND (reference sequence). The CDR3 spans 14 residues. Trimming removed 6 bases at V and 3 bases at J, with 15 bases between. The CDR3 loop reads CASSPFGQLYEQYF. The CDR3 region has the DNA TGTGCCAGTAGCCCCTTTGGACAGCTCTACGAGCAGTACTTC.

The chain employs TRBV5-1 and TRBJ2-1, with 9 bases identical to TRBD1. Trimming cost V 5 bases and J 4 bases; bases outside gene matches: 7. Germline V lookup: CDR1 SGHRS, CDR2 YFSETQ. CDR3 length equals 15 residues. The CDR3 here is CASSSSGTGYNEQFF. CDR3 bases: TGCGCCAGCAGTTCCTCCGGGACAGGGTACAATGAGCAGTTCTTC.

This chain joins TRBV18 and TRBJ1-6; the D is unclear. V lost 3 bases and J 8 bases, leaving 11 bases between the germline ends. The CDR3 loop spans 14 amino acids. From germline, CDR1 is KGHSH and CDR2 LQKENI. As DNA, the CDR3 is TGTGCCAGCTCACCTACGTCCGGGGATTCACCCCTCCACTTT. It is translated as CASSPTSGDSPLHF. Together with reference TRBV18 and TRBJ1-6, the CDR3 gives the full variable domain: NAGVMQNPRHLVRRRGQEARLRCSPMKGHSHVYWYRQLPEEGLKFMVYLQKENIIDESGMPKERFSAEFPKEGPSILRIQQVVRGDSAAYFCASSPTSGDSPLHFGNGTRLTVT.

V is TRBV27 and J is TRBJ1-6, with D tentatively TRBD1 (6 bases). Trimming took 8 bases from V and 3 from J, leaving 20 bases between them. The CDR3 covers 17 residues. Per the germline V gene, CDR1 is MNHEY and CDR2 is SMNVEV (reference sequence). The CDR3 region has the DNA TGTGCCAGCTCACGGGGATCAGGACAGTACTATAATTCACCCCTCCACTTT. It yields the protein CASSRGSGQYYNSPLHF.

The chain uses TRBV18 and TRBJ2-5; 12 bases map to TRBD2. The CDR3 is 17 amino acids. CDR1 KGHSH and CDR2 LQKENI come from the germline V gene. J gave up 4 bases and V 3 bases, and 9 bases lay outside the gene matches. DNA for the CDR3: TGTGCCAGCTCACCTCTAGCGGGGGGGCCTAGTGGAGAGACCCAGTACTTC. This sequence encodes CASSPLAGGPSGETQYF.

The CDR3 is CASSLTGEARYGYTF. The CDR3, as DNA: TGTGCCAGTAGTTTGACAGGGGAGGCTCGATATGGCTACACCTTC. The chain couples TRBV19 to TRBJ1-2; the match to TRBD1 covers 8 bases. Unmatched junction bases numbered 10, after V lost 5 bases and J lost 5 bases. CDR1 is LNHDA and CDR2 is SQIVND in the germline V gene (reference sequence). There are 15 residues in the CDR3.

This sequence joins TRBV7-2 and TRBJ2-3; TRBD2 matches 8 bases. The CDR3 sequence is 14 residues long. Germline CDR1 and CDR2: SGHTA and FQGNSA. Germline trimming cut 6 bases from V and 6 bases from J; bases unmatched to any gene: 8. Here the CDR3 DNA reads TGTGCCAGCAGGCCCGGGACTAGTTGGGATACGCAGTATTTT. Translating gives CASRPGTSWDTQYF.

This clone came up once. The CDR3 loop is CAGAGGTNTIYF. The CDR3 DNA reads as TGTGCCGGCGCAGGGGGCACGAACACCATATATTTT. The chain recombines TRBV6-1 with TRBJ1-3, with 8 bases fitting TRBD1. V lost 11 bases to trimming and J lost 7 bases; unmatched junction nucleotides: 7. Looked up from germline, CDR1 is MNHNS and CDR2 is SASEGT. The CDR3 consists of 12 residues.

The chain couples TRBV7-8 to TRBJ1-5; no definite D call. This CDR3 has 15 amino acids. V was clipped by 6 bases and J by 2 bases, with 14 bases between them. Per the germline V gene, CDR1 is SGHVS and CDR2 is FQNEAQ. The CDR3 reads CASSSTPGGNQPQHF. As DNA, the CDR3 is TGTGCCAGCAGTTCGACCCCGGGTGGCAATCAGCCCCAGCATTTT.

The count of this clone is one. The V call is TRBV11-1, the J call TRBJ2-2; possibly TRBD1 for D (6 bases). The germline CDR1 and CDR2 sequences are SGHAT and FQDESV (reference sequence). Trimming cost V 5 bases and J 4 bases, with 14 bases left between them. The CDR3 runs 15 residues. DNA of the CDR3: TGTGCCAGCAGCCCCCGGACAGCCCTCACCGGGGAGCTGTTTTTT. This gives the protein CASSPRTALTGELFF.

The chain employs TRBV5-1 and TRBJ2-7; 7 positions agree with TRBD2. Trimming removed 1 base from V and 3 bases from J; junction bases left unmatched: 13. The germline V gene encodes CDR1 SGHRS and CDR2 YFSETQ. CDR3 length: 17 amino acids. CDR3 sequence reads: CASSLTPGERGYYEQYF. Written as DNA, the CDR3 is TGCGCCAGCAGCTTGACCCCGGGAGAGCGGGGCTACTACGAGCAGTACTTC.

The chain joins TRBV10-1 to TRBJ1-1, with 10 bases lining up with TRBD1. In germline, CDR1 is WNHNN, CDR2 SYGVQD (reference sequence). The trim removed 9 bases at V and 7 bases at J, leaving 8 bases unmatched. This CDR3 comprises 13 residues. DNA for the CDR3: TGCGCCAGTTCCGGGACAGGGGCAGGTGAAGCTTTCTTT. This sequence encodes CASSGTGAGEAFF.

V and J are TRBV6-5 and TRBJ1-2, with TRBD1 identical over 9 bases. The junction had 6 bases not matched to a gene; V was cut back by 6 bases and J by 4 bases. Germline V gene data show CDR1 as MNHEY and CDR2 as SVGAGI. The CDR3 covers 14 residues. CDR3 in DNA: TGTGCCAGCAGCTACAGGGGGCGCAGCTATGGCTACACCTTC. Protein: CASSYRGRSYGYTF.

This rearrangement joins TRBV21-1 to TRBJ2-7; the table assigns TRBD2, which was not confirmed against the DNA. TRBV21-1 is designated a pseudogene. The CDR3 has 16 amino acids. The CDR3 coding sequence is TGTGCCAGCAGCAAAGAAGAAGGAGTAAGCTCCTACGAGCAGTACTTC. Amino acids: CASSKEEGVSSYEQYF.

The CDR3 nucleotides read TGTGCCAGCAGCTCACATTCCTCACCCCTCCACTTT. As protein: CASSSHSSPLHF. The V gene is TRBV7-2, the J gene TRBJ1-6, with D hard to call. The germline V gene encodes CDR1 SGHTA and CDR2 FQGNSA. The germline V and J ends were trimmed by 4 bases and 10 bases, with 8 bases remaining between them. The CDR3 has 12 amino acids.

In this sample, this clone turned up a few times. V gene TRBV5-4 combines with J gene TRBJ2-7; 7 nucleotides line up with TRBD1. Trimming at V came to 0 bases and at J to 0 bases, leaving 6 bases not matched to a gene. CDR3 length: 16 residues. Germline V lookup: CDR1 SGHNT, CDR2 YYREEE (reference sequence). CDR3 coding DNA: TGTGCCAGCAGCTTGGGGGGACAGCGTAGCTCCTACGAGCAGTACTTC. Protein sequence: CASSLGGQRSSYEQYF.

The rearrangement uses TRBV18 and TRBJ2-1, with TRBD2 matching over 7 bases. The CDR3 is 16 amino acids. Germline V CDR1 and CDR2: KGHSH, LQKENI. The ends lost 0 bases at V and 3 bases at J; junction bases unmatched: 5. CDR3 residues: CASSPPGLADYNEQFF. The CDR3 DNA reads as TGTGCCAGCTCACCACCGGGGCTAGCGGACTACAATGAGCAGTTCTTC.

The chain couples TRBV3-1 (or the pseudogene TRBV3-2) to TRBJ1-1; D is ambiguous. From germline, CDR1 is LGHDT and CDR2 YNNKEL (reference sequence). V was clipped by 2 bases and J by 5 bases, with 9 bases between them. This CDR3 contains 13 residues. Written as DNA, the CDR3 is TGTGCCAGCAGCCAATACCGAGGGACTGAAGCTTTCTTT. It translates to CASSQYRGTEAFF.

The V gene is TRBV6-5, the J gene TRBJ1-1; D gene uncertain. Trimming took 2 bases from V and 1 from J, leaving 5 bases between them. Germline V lookup: CDR1 MNHEY, CDR2 SVGAGI. The CDR3 sequence is 13 residues long. The CDR3 nucleotides read TGTGCCAGCAGTTACACGGGGAACACTGAAGCTTTCTTT. Protein sequence: CASSYTGNTEAFF.

This rearrangement joins TRBV5-1 to TRBJ1-2, with D hard to call. This CDR3 spans 15 amino acids. Germline V gene data show CDR1 as SGHRS and CDR2 as YFSETQ. Trimming left V 0 bases short and J 2 bases short, with 11 bases between. The CDR3 coding sequence is TGCGCCAGCAGCTTGGCCCCCCCCCTAAACTATGGCTACACCTTC. As protein: CASSLAPPLNYGYTF.

The gene calls are TRBV5-1 and TRBJ2-7; 9 bases align to TRBD1. From germline, CDR1 is SGHRS and CDR2 YFSETQ. After removal of 0 bases from V and 3 bases from J, the junction contained 1 base not matched to a gene. The CDR3 has 14 amino acids. For the CDR3, the DNA is TGCGCCAGCAGCTTGGGGACAGGGGTCTACGAGCAGTACTTC. Protein sequence: CASSLGTGVYEQYF.